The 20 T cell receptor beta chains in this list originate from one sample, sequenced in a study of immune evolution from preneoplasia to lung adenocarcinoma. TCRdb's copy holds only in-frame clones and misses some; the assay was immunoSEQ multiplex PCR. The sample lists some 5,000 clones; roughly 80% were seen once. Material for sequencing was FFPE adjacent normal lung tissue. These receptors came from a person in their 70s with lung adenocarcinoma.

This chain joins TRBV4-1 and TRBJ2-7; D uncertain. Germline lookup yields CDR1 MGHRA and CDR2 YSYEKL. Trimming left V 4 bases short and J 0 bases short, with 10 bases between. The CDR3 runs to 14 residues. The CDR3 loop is CASSLTPSSYEQYF. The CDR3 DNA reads TGCGCCAGCAGCCTCACACCCAGCTCCTACGAGCAGTACTTC.

The CDR3 DNA reads as TGTGCCAGCAGCAATAAAGCCGGGACAGGAGCATATAGCAATCAGCCCCAGCATTTT. Amino acids: CASSNKAGTGAYSNQPQHF. This chain joins TRBV21-1 and TRBJ1-5; the D call in the table, TRBD1, was not verified against the DNA. TRBV21-1 is a pseudogene. The CDR3 is 19 residues long.

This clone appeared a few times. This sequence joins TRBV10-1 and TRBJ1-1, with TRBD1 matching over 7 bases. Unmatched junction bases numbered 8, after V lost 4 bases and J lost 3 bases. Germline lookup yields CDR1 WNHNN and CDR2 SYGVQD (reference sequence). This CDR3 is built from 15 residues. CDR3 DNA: TGCGCCAGCAGTGCCGGGACAGCTGGGGACACTGAAGCTTTCTTT. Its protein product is CASSAGTAGDTEAFF.

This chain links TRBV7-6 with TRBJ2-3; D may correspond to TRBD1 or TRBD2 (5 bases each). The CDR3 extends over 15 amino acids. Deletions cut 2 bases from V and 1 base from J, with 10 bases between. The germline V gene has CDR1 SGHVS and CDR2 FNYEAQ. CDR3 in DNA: TGTGCCAGCAGCTTAAGCCAGGGAGGCACAGATACGCAGTATTTT. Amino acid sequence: CASSLSQGGTDTQYF.

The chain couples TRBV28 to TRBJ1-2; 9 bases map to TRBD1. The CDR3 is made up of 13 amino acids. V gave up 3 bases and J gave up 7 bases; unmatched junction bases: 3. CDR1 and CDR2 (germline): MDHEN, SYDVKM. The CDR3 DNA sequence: TGTGCCAGCAGTTTCACAGGGGGCGTTGGCTACACCTTC. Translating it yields CASSFTGGVGYTF.

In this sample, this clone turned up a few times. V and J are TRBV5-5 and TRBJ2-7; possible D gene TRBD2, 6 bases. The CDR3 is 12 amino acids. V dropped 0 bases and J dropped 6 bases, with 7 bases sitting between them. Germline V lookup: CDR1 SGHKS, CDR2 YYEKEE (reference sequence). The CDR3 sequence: CASSLVEGEQYF. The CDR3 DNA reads TGTGCCAGCAGCTTGGTGGAGGGCGAGCAGTACTTC.

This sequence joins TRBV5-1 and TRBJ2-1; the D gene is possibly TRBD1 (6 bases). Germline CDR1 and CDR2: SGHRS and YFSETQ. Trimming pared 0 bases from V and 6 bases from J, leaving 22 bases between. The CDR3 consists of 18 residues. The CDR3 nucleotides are TGCGCCAGCAGCTTGGCAGGGGCTACCGCTCAAATGAGCAATGAGCAGTTCTTC. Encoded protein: CASSLAGATAQMSNEQFF.

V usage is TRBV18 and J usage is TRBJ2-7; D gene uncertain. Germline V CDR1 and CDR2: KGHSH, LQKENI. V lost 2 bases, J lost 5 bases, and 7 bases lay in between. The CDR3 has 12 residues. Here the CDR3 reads CASSPGSDEQYF. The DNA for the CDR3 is TGTGCCAGCTCACCAGGGTCGGACGAGCAGTACTTC. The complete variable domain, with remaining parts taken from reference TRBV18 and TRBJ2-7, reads NAGVMQNPRHLVRRRGQEARLRCSPMKGHSHVYWYRQLPEEGLKFMVYLQKENIIDESGMPKERFSAEFPKEGPSILRIQQVVRGDSAAYFCASSPGSDEQYFGPGTRLTVT.

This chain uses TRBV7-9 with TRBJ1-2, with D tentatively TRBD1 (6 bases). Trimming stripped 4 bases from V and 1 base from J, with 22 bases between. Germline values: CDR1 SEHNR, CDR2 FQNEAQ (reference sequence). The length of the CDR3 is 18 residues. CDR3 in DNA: TGTGCCAGCAGCTCCCTGGACAGCGCAAGCGCCCTTAACTATGGCTACACCTTC. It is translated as CASSSLDSASALNYGYTF.

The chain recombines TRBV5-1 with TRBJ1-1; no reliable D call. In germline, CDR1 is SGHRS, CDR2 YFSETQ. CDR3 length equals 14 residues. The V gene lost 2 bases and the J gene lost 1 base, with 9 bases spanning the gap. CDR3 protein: CASSLSAENTEAFF. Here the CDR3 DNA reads TGCGCCAGCAGCTTATCCGCAGAGAACACTGAAGCTTTCTTT. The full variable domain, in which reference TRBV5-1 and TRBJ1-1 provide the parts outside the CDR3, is KAGVTQTPRYLIKTRGQQVTLSCSPISGHRSVSWYQQTPGQGLQFLFEYFSETQRNKGNFPGRFSGRQFSNSRSEMNVSTLELGDSALYLCASSLSAENTEAFFGQGTRLTVV.

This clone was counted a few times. The CDR3: CATTDSLYNEQFF. DNA for the CDR3: TGTGCCACTACGGATTCCCTCTACAATGAGCAGTTCTTC. The gene calls are TRBV15 and TRBJ2-1; D uncertain. Germline V gene sequence: CDR1 LNHNV, CDR2 YYDKDF (reference sequence). CDR3 size: 13 residues. The germline V and J ends were trimmed by 9 bases and 3 bases, with 12 bases remaining between them. The complete variable domain, with remaining parts taken from reference TRBV15 and TRBJ2-1, reads DAMVIQNPRYQVTQFGKPVTLSCSQTLNHNVMYWYQQKSSQAPKLLFHYYDKDFNNEADTPDNFQSRRPNTSFCFLDIRSPGLGDTAMYLCATTDSLYNEQFFGPGTRLTVL.

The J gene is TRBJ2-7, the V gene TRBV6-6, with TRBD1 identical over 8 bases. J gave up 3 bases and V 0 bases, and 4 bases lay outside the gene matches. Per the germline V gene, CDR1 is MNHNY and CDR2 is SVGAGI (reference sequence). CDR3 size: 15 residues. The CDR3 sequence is CASSYSAGGFYEQYF. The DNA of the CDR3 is TGTGCCAGCAGTTACTCGGCAGGGGGCTTCTACGAGCAGTACTTC.

The CDR3 DNA follows: TGTGCCAGCAGCCAGGCACGGGACCCACAATACGAGCAGTACTTC. It yields the protein CASSQARDPQYEQYF. The rearrangement uses TRBV14 and TRBJ2-7; D possibly matches TRBD1 or TRBD2 (5 bases each). The CDR3 covers 15 residues. The V end was cut by 3 bases, the J end by 4 bases, with 16 bases between. The V gene's germline CDR1 is SGHDN and CDR2 FVKESK.

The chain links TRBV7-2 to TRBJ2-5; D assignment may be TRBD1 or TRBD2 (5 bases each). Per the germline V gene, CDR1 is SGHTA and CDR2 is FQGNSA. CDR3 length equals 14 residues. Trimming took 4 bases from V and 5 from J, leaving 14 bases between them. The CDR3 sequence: CASSSRGRGETQYF. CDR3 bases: TGTGCCAGCAGCTCGAGGGGTAGAGGTGAGACCCAGTACTTC.

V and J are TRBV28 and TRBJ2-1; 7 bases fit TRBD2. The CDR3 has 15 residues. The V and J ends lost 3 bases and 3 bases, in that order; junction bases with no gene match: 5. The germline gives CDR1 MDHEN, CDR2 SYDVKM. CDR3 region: CASSFVSSGYNEQFF. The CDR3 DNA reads TGTGCCAGCAGTTTTGTGTCTAGCGGCTACAATGAGCAGTTCTTC. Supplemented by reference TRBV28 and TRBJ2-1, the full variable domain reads DVKVTQSSRYLVKRTGEKVFLECVQDMDHENMFWYRQDPGLGLRLIYFSYDVKMKEKGDIPEGYSVSREKKERFSLILESASTNQTSMYLCASSFVSSGYNEQFFGPGTRLTVL.

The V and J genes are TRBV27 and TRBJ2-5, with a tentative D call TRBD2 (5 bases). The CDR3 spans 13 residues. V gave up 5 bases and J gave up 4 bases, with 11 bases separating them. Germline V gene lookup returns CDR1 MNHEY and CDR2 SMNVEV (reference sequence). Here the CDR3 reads CASSTLRGETQYF. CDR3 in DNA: TGTGCCAGCAGTACACTCCGGGGAGAGACCCAGTACTTC.

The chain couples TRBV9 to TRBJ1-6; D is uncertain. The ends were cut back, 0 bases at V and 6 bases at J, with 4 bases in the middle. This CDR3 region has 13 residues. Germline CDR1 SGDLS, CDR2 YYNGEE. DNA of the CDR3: TGTGCCAGCAGCGTAGAATCTAATTCACCCCTCCACTTT. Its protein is CASSVESNSPLHF.

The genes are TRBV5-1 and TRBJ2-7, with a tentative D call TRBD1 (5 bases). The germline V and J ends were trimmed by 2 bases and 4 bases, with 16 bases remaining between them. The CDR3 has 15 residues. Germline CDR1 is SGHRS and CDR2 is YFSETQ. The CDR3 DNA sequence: TGCGCCAGCAGCTTCAGGGCAGGTCGCGAGTACGAGCAGTACTTC. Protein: CASSFRAGREYEQYF.

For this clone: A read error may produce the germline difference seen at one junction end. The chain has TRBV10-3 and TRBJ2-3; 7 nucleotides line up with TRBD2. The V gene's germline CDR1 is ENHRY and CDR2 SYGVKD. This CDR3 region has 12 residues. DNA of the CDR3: TGTGCCAGCAGTCAAACGACTAGCTCGCAGTATTTT. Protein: CASSQTTSSQYF.

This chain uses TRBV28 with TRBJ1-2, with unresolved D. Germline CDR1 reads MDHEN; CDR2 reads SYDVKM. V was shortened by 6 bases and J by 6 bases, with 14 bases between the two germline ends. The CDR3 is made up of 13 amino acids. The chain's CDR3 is CASSYGKRNGYTF. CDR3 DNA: TGTGCCAGCAGCTACGGGAAACGAAATGGCTACACCTTC.